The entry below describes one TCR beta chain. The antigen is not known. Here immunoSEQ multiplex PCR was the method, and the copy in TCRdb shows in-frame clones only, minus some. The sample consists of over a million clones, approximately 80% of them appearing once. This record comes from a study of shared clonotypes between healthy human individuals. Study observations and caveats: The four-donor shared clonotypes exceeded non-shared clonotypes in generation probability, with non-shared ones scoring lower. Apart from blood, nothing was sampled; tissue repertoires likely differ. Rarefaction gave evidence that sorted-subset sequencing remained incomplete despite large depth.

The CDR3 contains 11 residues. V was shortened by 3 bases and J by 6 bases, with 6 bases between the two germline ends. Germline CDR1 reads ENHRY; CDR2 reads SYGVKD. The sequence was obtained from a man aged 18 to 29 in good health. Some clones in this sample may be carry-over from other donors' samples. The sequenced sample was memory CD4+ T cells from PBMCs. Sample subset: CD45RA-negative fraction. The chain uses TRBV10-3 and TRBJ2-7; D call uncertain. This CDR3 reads CAISENREQYF. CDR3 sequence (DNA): TGTGCCATCAGTGAAAACCGCGAGCAGTACTTC.